A single sample gave rise to the 17 T cell receptor beta chains below, sequenced in a study of blood T cell repertoires in COVID-19 (dated by TCRdb to 2019 to 2021). Libraries were constructed by the immunoSEQ multiplex PCR assay. The clones in this table, taken by TCRdb from immuneACCESS, are in-frame only. Not every clone is retained; where verified, under half of the shortfall comes from an unresolved V gene, and the cause of the rest is unknown. The sample table records tens of thousands of clones; about 74% of these occur just once. Roughly 28% of the sample is in the top ten clones. Sequencing was carried out using peripheral blood. These receptors were obtained from a woman of 80 years or more with acute or convalescent COVID-19.

The gene calls are TRBV28 and TRBJ2-7; 9 positions agree with TRBD1. Germline values: CDR1 MDHEN, CDR2 SYDVKM. The length of the CDR3 is 15 residues. With 3 bases clipped from V and 3 bases from J, the junction kept 6 bases outside the gene matches. The CDR3 DNA follows: TGTGCCAGCAGTTTTTCGGGACAGGGACTCTACGAGCAGTACTTC. Amino acid sequence: CASSFSGQGLYEQYF. The whole variable domain, filled in from reference TRBV28 and TRBJ2-7, reads DVKVTQSSRYLVKRTGEKVFLECVQDMDHENMFWYRQDPGLGLRLIYFSYDVKMKEKGDIPEGYSVSREKKERFSLILESASTNQTSMYLCASSFSGQGLYEQYFGPGTRLTVT.

This clone has just one count. The rearrangement uses TRBV4-1 and TRBJ2-1; 9 bases are a match to TRBD2. Trimming cost V 3 bases and J 8 bases; bases outside gene matches: 8. The CDR3 is 15 amino acids. The germline CDR1 and CDR2 sequences are MGHRA and YSYEKL. For the CDR3, the DNA is TGCGCCAGCAGCCAGGCGCGGGAGGGCCGGTATGAGCAGTTCTTC. It is translated as CASSQAREGRYEQFF.

V is TRBV6-2 or TRBV6-3 and J is TRBJ2-5; possibly TRBD2 for D (5 bases). V was shortened by 0 bases and J by 9 bases, with 8 bases between the two germline ends. In germline, CDR1 is MNHEY, CDR2 SVGEGT. The CDR3 consists of 12 residues. CDR3 sequence reads: CASSYSGESQYF. In DNA form, the CDR3 reads TGTGCCAGCAGTTACTCCGGGGAATCCCAGTACTTC.

The V and J genes are TRBV7-2 and TRBJ2-1, with 8 nucleotides matching TRBD2. The CDR3 is made up of 15 amino acids. The ends lost 5 bases at V and 10 bases at J; junction bases unmatched: 13. Germline V CDR1 and CDR2: SGHTA, FQGNSA. The CDR3 nucleotides read TGTGCCAGCAGCCCAATCGGGGGGGTGGGTGGCGAGCAGTTCTTC. Encoded protein: CASSPIGGVGGEQFF.

The chain combines TRBV28 with TRBJ2-1, with a possible D match to TRBD2 (6 bases). CDR3 length equals 13 residues. The V and J ends lost 4 bases and 6 bases respectively, with 10 bases between them. Germline V gene sequence: CDR1 MDHEN, CDR2 SYDVKM. Here the CDR3 reads CASSYIAANEQFF. For the CDR3, the DNA is TGTGCCAGCAGTTACATAGCGGCCAATGAGCAGTTCTTC.

This sequence joins TRBV6-5 and TRBJ2-7, with 9 bases identical to TRBD1. The trim removed 6 bases at V and 3 bases at J, leaving 9 bases unmatched. The CDR3 is made up of 15 amino acids. Germline CDR1 and CDR2: MNHEY and SVGAGI. The CDR3 protein is CASRPTTGGVYEQYF. CDR3 DNA sequence: TGTGCCAGCAGACCAACAACAGGGGGCGTCTACGAGCAGTACTTC.

The chain uses TRBV24-1 and TRBJ2-1, with 8 bases that match TRBD2. The CDR3 is 17 residues long. CDR1 is KGHDR, CDR2 SFDVKD, per germline. J was trimmed by 1 base and V by 3 bases; bases with no gene match: 7. Here the CDR3 reads CATSDPRTSRSYNEQFF. The CDR3 DNA sequence: TGTGCCACCAGTGATCCCAGGACTAGCAGGTCCTACAATGAGCAGTTCTTC.

This chain uses TRBV4-3 with TRBJ2-3; D is perhaps TRBD2 (5 bases). The length of the CDR3 is 13 residues. Germline CDR1 and CDR2: LGHNA and YSLEER. The germline V and J ends were trimmed by 0 bases and 4 bases, with 5 bases remaining between them. The CDR3 bases are TGCGCCAGCAGCCAAGAGAGGGCAGATACGCAGTATTTT. Encoded protein: CASSQERADTQYF.

The V and J genes are TRBV7-6 and TRBJ2-7; 8 bases agree with TRBD2. The CDR3 totals 13 residues. Germline CDR1 SGHVS, CDR2 FNYEAQ. With 1 base clipped from V and 6 bases from J, the junction kept 2 bases outside the gene matches. CDR3 in DNA: TGTGCCAGCAGCTTAGTGGCGGGGGGCGAGCAGTACTTC. The encoded protein is CASSLVAGGEQYF.

This clone was seen once. The V call is TRBV3-1 (or the pseudogene TRBV3-2), the J call TRBJ1-2; D unresolved. Trimming pared 1 base from V and 8 bases from J, leaving 11 bases between. Per the germline V gene, CDR1 is LGHDT and CDR2 is YNNKEL (reference sequence). This CDR3 region has 13 residues. CDR3 DNA sequence: TGTGCCAGCAGCCAAGGGGCCCTATCGGGCTACACCTTC. This gives the protein CASSQGALSGYTF.

The chain joins TRBV29-1 to TRBJ1-2; the D gene is possibly TRBD1 (6 bases). CDR1 SQVTM and CDR2 ANQGSEA come from the germline V gene. This CDR3 spans 12 amino acids. Trimming took 2 bases from V and 10 from J, leaving 14 bases between them. CDR3: CSVEILTGHYTF. The CDR3 DNA reads as TGCAGCGTTGAAATATTGACAGGCCACTACACCTTC.

CDR3 protein: CASSRSPAGENSYNEQFF. CDR3 in DNA: TGTGCCAGCAGCCGCTCTCCCGCGGGAGAGAATTCCTACAATGAGCAGTTCTTC. The V and J genes are TRBV27 and TRBJ2-1; 7 nucleotides agree with TRBD2. This CDR3 spans 18 amino acids. The trim removed 6 bases at V and 1 base at J, leaving 15 bases unmatched. Germline V gene sequence: CDR1 MNHEY, CDR2 SMNVEV (reference sequence).

The table lists this clone with a count of one. The J gene is TRBJ1-5, the V gene TRBV19, with D possibly TRBD1 on 6 matching bases. Trimming cost V 7 bases and J 3 bases, with 16 bases left between them. Germline V CDR1 and CDR2: LNHDA, SQIVND (reference sequence). CDR3 length: 15 residues. The CDR3 loop reads CASTKGGTYNQPQHF. CDR3 DNA: TGTGCCAGTACTAAGGGGGGGACCTACAATCAGCCCCAGCATTTT. Looking up the rest from reference TRBV19 and TRBJ1-5 gives the full variable domain: DGGITQSPKYLFRKEGQNVTLSCEQNLNHDAMYWYRQDPGQGLRLIYYSQIVNDFQKGDIAEGYSVSREKKESFPLTVTSAQKNPTAFYLCASTKGGTYNQPQHFGDGTRLSIL.

This chain connects TRBV28 to TRBJ2-4, with TRBD2 matching over 12 bases. This CDR3 is built from 15 residues. V trimming: 9 bases; J trimming: 0 bases; junction bases outside the gene matches: 3. Germline CDR1 and CDR2: MDHEN and SYDVKM. The CDR3 is CASRTSGAAKNIQYF. Written as DNA, the CDR3 is TGTGCCAGTAGGACTAGCGGGGCAGCCAAAAACATTCAGTACTTC.

The rearrangement uses TRBV28 and TRBJ2-5; 8 bases line up with TRBD2. This CDR3 has 16 residues. The germline gives CDR1 MDHEN, CDR2 SYDVKM. After removal of 4 bases from V and 13 bases from J, the junction contained 20 bases not matched to a gene. CDR3 coding DNA: TGTGCCAGCAGTTCCCTAACTAGCGGAGGAGTGGGCGGTCTGTACTTC. Protein: CASSSLTSGGVGGLYF.

In this sample, this clone turned up a few times. This sequence joins TRBV9 and TRBJ1-5; 9 nucleotides agree with TRBD1. Unmatched junction bases numbered 2, after V lost 0 bases and J lost 4 bases. The CDR3 is made up of 15 amino acids. From germline, CDR1 is SGDLS and CDR2 YYNGEE. CDR3 coding DNA: TGTGCCAGCAGCGTAGGGGACAGGGTGAATCAGCCCCAGCATTTT. This encodes CASSVGDRVNQPQHF.

The gene calls are TRBV7-6 and TRBJ2-1; D is unclear. The V end lost 1 base, the J end lost 9 bases, and 7 bases lay between the germline ends. Germline CDR1 and CDR2: SGHVS and FNYEAQ. This CDR3 is built from 12 residues. CDR3 bases: TGTGCCAGCAGCTTAGATTTCAGTGAGCAGTTCTTC. It translates to CASSLDFSEQFF.